This T cell receptor beta chain was documented in a study of blood T cell repertoires in COVID-19. Overall study: The cDNA or gDNA used as material had been derived from T cells, B-cell-depleted T cells, or PBMCs.

The V end lost 3 bases, the J end lost 0 bases, and 9 bases lay between the germline ends. The CDR3 is 14 residues long. The germline CDR1 and CDR2 sequences are SGDLS and YYNGEE. TCRdb keeps only in-frame clones here, not all; method: immunoSEQ multiplex PCR. The sample records 57,000 or so clones, roughly 90% being singletons. The TCR originated in a woman between 45 and 60 years old with active or convalescent COVID-19. The rearrangement links TRBV9 to TRBJ1-2; D gene uncertain. Sequences were obtained from peripheral blood. CDR3 amino acids: CASSALGANYGYTF. The CDR3 nucleotides read TGTGCCAGCAGCGCACTAGGTGCTAACTATGGCTACACCTTC. Full variable domain (outside the CDR3, taken from reference TRBV9 and TRBJ1-2): DSGVTQTPKHLITATGQRVTLRCSPRSGDLSVYWYQQSLDQGLQFLIQYYNGEERAKGNILERFSAQQFPDLHSELNLSSLELGDSALYFCASSALGANYGYTFGSGTRLTVV.